The clone carrying this TCR beta chain has more than one count but fewer than ten. As yet, its antigen is unknown. Through a sample-barcoded 5' primer and a J-beta primer mix, a second PCR was run for roughly 6 to 11 cycles. Each of the cDNA molecules was tagged by a template-switch adaptor with 12 random nucleotides. TCRdb reprocessed the 5' RACE reads with MiXCR, giving one entry per CDR3 protein. This table holds about 970,000 distinct CDR3 sequences, just over 50% found once. This record comes from a study of blood T cells in healthy people across ages. Study results and caveats: Older individuals had lower TCR beta diversity per million T cells (the decline was roughly linear).

There are 12 residues in the CDR3. V lost 4 bases, J lost 5 bases, and 8 bases lay in between. Germline CDR1 and CDR2: SGHTA and FQGNSA. Each of the donors had 8 to 10 milliliters of peripheral blood drawn into EDTA-treated Vacutainer tubes. The rearrangement links TRBV7-2 to TRBJ2-5; D uncertain. What was sequenced was blood. This TCR was recovered from a woman between 55 and 75 years old in good health. The CDR3 region has the DNA TGTGCCAGCAGCTCACCCCCGGAGACCCAGTACTTC. Translating it yields CASSSPPETQYF. Supplemented by reference TRBV7-2 and TRBJ2-5, the full variable domain reads GAGVSQSPSNKVTEKGKDVELRCDPISGHTALYWYRQSLGQGLEFLIYFQGNSAPDKSGLPSDRFSAERTGGSVSTLTIQRTQQEDSAVYLCASSSPPETQYFGPGTRLLVL.